This TCR delta chain was identified in a study of Vδ1+ human thymocytes. Study-level results: Despite high sort purity, roughly a fifth of thymic T cell receptor delta sequences were Vdelta2. In the thymus, TRG and TRD repertoires looked highly polyclonal with Gaussian CDR3 lengths.

The CDR3 extends over 18 amino acids. Germline V gene data show CDR1 as TSWWSYY and CDR2 as QGS. V trimming: 0 bases; J trimming: 0 bases; junction bases outside the gene matches: 10. Extracted RNA was reverse transcribed into cDNA. Pooled V-gene forward primers with one constant-region reverse primer generated the CDR3 amplicons by multiplex PCR. TCRdb re-called clones from the multiplex PCR reads via CATT. Here the sample spans tens of thousands of delta-chain clones, around 15% being singletons. This clone was detected only a few times. What it binds is unknown. The sample taken for sequencing was Vdelta1+ gamma-delta thymocytes from the thymus. Regarding subset: FACS-sorted CD3+ TCRalphabeta- TCRVdelta1+ TCRVdelta2- thymocytes. The receptor was isolated from a boy under three years old who had congenital heart surgery. The genes are TRDV1 and TRDJ1, with 7 bases matching TRDD3. CDR3 bases: TGTGCTCTTGGGGAACTAGTAGCCTGGGGGCTAGACACCGATAAACTCATCTTT. It translates to CALGELVAWGLDTDKLIF.